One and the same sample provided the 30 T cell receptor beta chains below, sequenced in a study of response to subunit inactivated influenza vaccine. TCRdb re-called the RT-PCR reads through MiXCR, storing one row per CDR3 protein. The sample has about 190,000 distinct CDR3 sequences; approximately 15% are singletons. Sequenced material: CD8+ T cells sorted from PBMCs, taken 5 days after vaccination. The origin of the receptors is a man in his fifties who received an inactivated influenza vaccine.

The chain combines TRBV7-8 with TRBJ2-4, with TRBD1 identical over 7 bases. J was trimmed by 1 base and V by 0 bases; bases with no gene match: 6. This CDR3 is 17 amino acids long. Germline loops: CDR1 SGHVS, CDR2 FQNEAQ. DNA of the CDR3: TGTGCCAGCAGCTTAGCGCATTCCAGGGGGGCCAAAAACATTCAGTACTTC. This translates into CASSLAHSRGAKNIQYF. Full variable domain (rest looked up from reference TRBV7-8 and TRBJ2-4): GAGVSQSPRYKVAKRGQDVALRCDPISGHVSLFWYQQALGQGPEFLTYFQNEAQLDKSGLPSDRFFAERPEGSVSTLKIQRTQQEDSAVYLCASSLAHSRGAKNIQYFGAGTRLSVL.

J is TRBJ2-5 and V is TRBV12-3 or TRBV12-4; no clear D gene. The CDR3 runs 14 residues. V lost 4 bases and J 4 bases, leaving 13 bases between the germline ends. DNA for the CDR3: TGTGCCAGCAGTTCCGGCCAGGTGGGAGAGACCCAGTACTTC. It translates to CASSSGQVGETQYF.

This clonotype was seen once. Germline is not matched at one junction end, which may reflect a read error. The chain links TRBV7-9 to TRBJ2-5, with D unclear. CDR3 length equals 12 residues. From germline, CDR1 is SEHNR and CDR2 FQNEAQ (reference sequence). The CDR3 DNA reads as TGTGCCAGCAGCTCCTTCCAAGGGACCCAGTACTTC. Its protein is CASSSFQGTQYF.

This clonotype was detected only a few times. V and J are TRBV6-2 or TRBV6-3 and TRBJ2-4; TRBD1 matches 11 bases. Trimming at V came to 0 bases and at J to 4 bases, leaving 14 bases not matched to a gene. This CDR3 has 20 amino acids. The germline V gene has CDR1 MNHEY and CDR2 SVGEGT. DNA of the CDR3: TGTGCCAGCAGTTACTCGATCGAAGATCCGGGACAGGGGGAAAAAAACATTCAGTACTTC. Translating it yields CASSYSIEDPGQGEKNIQYF.

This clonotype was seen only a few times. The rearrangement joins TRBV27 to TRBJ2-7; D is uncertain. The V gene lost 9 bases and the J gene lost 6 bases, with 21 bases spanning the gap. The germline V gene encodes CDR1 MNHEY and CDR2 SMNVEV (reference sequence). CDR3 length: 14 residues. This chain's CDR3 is CASKPMELSSEQYF. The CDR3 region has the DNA TGTGCCAGTAAACCCATGGAGCTTTCCAGCGAGCAGTACTTC.

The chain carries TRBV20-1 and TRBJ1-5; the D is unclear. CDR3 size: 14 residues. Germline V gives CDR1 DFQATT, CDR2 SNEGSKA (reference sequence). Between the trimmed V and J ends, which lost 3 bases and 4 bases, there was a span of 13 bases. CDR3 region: CSASGPRSNQPQHF. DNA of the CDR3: TGCAGTGCTAGTGGGCCAAGGTCGAATCAGCCCCAGCATTTT.

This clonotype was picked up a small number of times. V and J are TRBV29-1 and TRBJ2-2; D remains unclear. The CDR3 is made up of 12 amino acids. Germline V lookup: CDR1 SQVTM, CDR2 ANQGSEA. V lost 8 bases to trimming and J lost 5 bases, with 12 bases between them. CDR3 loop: CSSFQETGELFF. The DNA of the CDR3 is TGCAGCTCCTTTCAGGAAACCGGGGAGCTGTTTTTT.

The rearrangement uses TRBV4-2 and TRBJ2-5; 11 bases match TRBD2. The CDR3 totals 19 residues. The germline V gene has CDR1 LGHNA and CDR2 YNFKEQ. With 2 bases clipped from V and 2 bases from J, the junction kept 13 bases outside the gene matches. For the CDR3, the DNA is TGTGCCAGCAGCCAAATGGGGATCGGACTAGCGGGCCCACAAGAGACCCAGTACTTC. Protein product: CASSQMGIGLAGPQETQYF.

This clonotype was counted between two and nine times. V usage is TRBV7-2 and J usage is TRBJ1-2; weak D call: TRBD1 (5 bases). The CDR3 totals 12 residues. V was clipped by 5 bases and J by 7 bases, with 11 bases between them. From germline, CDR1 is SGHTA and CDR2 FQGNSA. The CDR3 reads CASSLEGVGYTF. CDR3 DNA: TGTGCCAGCAGCCTCGAAGGGGTTGGCTACACCTTC. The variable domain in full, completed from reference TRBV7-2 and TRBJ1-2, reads GAGVSQSPSNKVTEKGKDVELRCDPISGHTALYWYRQSLGQGLEFLIYFQGNSAPDKSGLPSDRFSAERTGGSVSTLTIQRTQQEDSAVYLCASSLEGVGYTFGSGTRLTVV.

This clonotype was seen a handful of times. The CDR3 reads CASSLSGNSGNTIYF. DNA of the CDR3: TGTGCCAGCAGTTTGTCGGGGAACTCTGGAAACACCATATATTTT. This chain uses TRBV28 with TRBJ1-3; D remains ambiguous. The CDR3 extends over 15 amino acids. Trimming stripped 3 bases from V and 0 bases from J, with 9 bases between. Germline assignment: CDR1 MDHEN and CDR2 SYDVKM.

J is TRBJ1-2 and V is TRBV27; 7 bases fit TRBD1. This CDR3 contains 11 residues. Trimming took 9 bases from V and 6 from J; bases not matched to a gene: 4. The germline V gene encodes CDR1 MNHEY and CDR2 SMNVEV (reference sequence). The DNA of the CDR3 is TGTGCCAGTTCGACAGGGAATGGCTACACCTTC. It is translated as CASSTGNGYTF.

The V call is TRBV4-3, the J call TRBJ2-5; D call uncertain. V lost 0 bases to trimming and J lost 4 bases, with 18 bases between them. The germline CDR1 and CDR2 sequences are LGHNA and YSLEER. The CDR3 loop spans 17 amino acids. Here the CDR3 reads CASSQELAGAGRETQYF. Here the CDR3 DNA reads TGCGCCAGCAGCCAAGAGTTAGCCGGAGCTGGAAGAGAGACCCAGTACTTC.

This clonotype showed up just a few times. This CDR3 reads CAWSVGLVTEQYF. As DNA, the CDR3 is TGTGCCTGGAGTGTCGGACTAGTAACCGAGCAGTACTTC. The chain has TRBV30 and TRBJ2-7; TRBD2 matches 7 bases. Germline CDR1 reads GTSNPN; CDR2 reads SVGIG (reference sequence). This CDR3 contains 13 residues. V dropped 0 bases and J dropped 6; count of bases not matched to a gene: 5. Full variable domain (remainder filled in from reference TRBV30 and TRBJ2-7): SQTIHQWPATLVQPVGSPLSLECTVEGTSNPNLYWYRQAAGRGLQLLFYSVGIGQISSEVPQNLSASRPQDRQFILSSKKLLLSDSGFYLCAWSVGLVTEQYFGPGTRLTVT.

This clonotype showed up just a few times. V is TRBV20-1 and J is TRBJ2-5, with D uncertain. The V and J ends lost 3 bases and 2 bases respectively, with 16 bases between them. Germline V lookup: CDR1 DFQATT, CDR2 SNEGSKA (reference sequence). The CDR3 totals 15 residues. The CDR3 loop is CSASRFFVAQETQYF. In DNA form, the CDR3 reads TGCAGTGCTAGCCGTTTCTTCGTGGCTCAAGAGACCCAGTACTTC.

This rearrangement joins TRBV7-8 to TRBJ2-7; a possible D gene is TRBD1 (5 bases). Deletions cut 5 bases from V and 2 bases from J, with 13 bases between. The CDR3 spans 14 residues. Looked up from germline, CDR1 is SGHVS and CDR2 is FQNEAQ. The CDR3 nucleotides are TGTGCCAGCAGCCCCACAGGTGTTCCCTACGAGCAGTACTTC. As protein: CASSPTGVPYEQYF.

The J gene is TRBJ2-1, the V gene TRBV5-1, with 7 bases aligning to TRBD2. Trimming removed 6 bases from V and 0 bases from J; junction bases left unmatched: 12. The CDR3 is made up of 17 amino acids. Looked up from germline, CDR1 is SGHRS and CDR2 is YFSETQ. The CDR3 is CASTQGGDPSSYNEQFF. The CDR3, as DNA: TGCGCCAGCACCCAGGGAGGGGATCCCAGCTCCTACAATGAGCAGTTCTTC.

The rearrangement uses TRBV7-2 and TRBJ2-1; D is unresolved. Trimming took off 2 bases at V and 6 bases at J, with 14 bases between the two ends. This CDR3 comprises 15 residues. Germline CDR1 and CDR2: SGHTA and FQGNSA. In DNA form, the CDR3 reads TGTGCCAGCAGCTTATGGCCTGGGTCCCCCAATGAGCAGTTCTTC. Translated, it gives CASSLWPGSPNEQFF.

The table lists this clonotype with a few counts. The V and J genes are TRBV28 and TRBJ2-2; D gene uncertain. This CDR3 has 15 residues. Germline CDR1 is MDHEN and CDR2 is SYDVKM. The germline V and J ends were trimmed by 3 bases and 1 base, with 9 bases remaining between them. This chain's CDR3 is CASSFGLRNTGELFF. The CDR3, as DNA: TGTGCCAGCAGTTTCGGGCTGAGGAACACCGGGGAGCTGTTTTTT.

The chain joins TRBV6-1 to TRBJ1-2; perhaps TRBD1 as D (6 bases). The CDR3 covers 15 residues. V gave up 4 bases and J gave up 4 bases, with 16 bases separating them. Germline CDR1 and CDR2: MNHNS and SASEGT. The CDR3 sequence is CASSAEAGTFYGYTF. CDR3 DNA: TGTGCCAGCAGTGCTGAGGCCGGGACATTCTATGGCTACACCTTC.

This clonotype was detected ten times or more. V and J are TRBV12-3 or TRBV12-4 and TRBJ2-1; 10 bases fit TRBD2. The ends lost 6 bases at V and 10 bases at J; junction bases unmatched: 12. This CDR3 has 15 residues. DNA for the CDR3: TGTGCCAGCAGCCTCTCCGGTAGCGGGGGGCAGGAGCAGTTCTTC. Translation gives CASSLSGSGGQEQFF.

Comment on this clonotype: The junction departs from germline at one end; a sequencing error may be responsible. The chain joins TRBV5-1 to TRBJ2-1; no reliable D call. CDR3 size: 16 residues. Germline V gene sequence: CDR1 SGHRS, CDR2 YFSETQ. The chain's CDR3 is CASSLVERISYIEQFF. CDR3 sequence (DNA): TGCGCCAGCAGCTTGGTGGAACGCATCTCCTACATTGAGCAGTTCTTC.

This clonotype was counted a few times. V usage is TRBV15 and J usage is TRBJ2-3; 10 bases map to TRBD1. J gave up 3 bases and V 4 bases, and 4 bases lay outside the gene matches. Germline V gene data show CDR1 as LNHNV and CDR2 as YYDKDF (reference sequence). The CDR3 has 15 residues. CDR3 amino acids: CATSIDRGRTDTQYF. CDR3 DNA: TGTGCCACCAGCATAGACAGGGGGCGAACAGATACGCAGTATTTT.

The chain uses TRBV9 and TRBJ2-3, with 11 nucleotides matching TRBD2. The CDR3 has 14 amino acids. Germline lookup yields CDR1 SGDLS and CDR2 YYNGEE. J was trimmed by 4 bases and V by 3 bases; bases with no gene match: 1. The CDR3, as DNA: TGTGCCAGCAGCGCGGGACTAGCGGCAGATACGCAGTATTTT. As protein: CASSAGLAADTQYF.

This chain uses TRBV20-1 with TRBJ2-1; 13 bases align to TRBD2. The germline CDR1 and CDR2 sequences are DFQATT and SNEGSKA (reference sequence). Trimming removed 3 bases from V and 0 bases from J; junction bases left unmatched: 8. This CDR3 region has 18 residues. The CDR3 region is CSARAGTSGIVSYNEQFF. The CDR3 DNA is TGCAGTGCTAGGGCCGGGACTAGCGGGATAGTCTCCTACAATGAGCAGTTCTTC.

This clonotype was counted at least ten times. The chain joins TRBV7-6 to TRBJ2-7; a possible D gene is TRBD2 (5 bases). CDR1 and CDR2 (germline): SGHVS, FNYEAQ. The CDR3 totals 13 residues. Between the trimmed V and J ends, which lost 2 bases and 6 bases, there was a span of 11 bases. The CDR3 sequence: CASSLTEAGEQYF. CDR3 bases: TGTGCCAGCAGCTTAACGGAGGCGGGCGAGCAGTACTTC.

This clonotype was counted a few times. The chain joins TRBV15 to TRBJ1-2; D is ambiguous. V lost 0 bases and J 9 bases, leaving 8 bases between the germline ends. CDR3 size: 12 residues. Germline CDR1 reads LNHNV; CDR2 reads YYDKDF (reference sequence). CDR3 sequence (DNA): TGTGCCACCAGCAGAGAAAACGGGCGCTACACCTTC. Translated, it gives CATSRENGRYTF. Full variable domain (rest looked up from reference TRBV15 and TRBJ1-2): DAMVIQNPRYQVTQFGKPVTLSCSQTLNHNVMYWYQQKSSQAPKLLFHYYDKDFNNEADTPDNFQSRRPNTSFCFLDIRSPGLGDTAMYLCATSRENGRYTFGSGTRLTVV.

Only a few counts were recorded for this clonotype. The chain's CDR3 is CASSFTSGRVDEQFF. CDR3 DNA sequence: TGTGCCAGCAGCTTTACATCCGGGAGGGTCGATGAGCAGTTCTTC. The V and J genes are TRBV7-9 and TRBJ2-1, with TRBD2 matching over 8 bases. Trimming took 3 bases from V and 8 from J; bases not matched to a gene: 9. The CDR3 extends over 15 amino acids. Germline assignment: CDR1 SEHNR and CDR2 FQNEAQ (reference sequence).

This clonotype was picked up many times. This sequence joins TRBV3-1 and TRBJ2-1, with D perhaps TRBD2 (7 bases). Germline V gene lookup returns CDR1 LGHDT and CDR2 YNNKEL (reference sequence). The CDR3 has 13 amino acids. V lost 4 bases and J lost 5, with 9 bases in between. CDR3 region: CASSPGGNNEQFF. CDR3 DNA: TGTGCCAGCAGCCCGGGGGGCAACAATGAGCAGTTCTTC.

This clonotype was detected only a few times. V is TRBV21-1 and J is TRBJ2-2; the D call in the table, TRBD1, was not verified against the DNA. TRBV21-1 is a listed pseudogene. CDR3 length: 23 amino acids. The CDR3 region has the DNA TGTGCCAGCAGCAAGTCGGCGCATGAAGGGGTTTCCGGGTTACAGGCGAACACCGGGGAGCTGTTTTTT. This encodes CASSKSAHEGVSGLQANTGELFF.

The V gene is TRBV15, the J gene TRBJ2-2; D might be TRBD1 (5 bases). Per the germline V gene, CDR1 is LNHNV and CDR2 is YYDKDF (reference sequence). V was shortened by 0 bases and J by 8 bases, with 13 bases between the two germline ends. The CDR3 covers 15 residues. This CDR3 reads CATSRDIFRAGELFF. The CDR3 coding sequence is TGTGCCACCAGCAGAGATATTTTCAGGGCTGGGGAGCTGTTTTTT.